This is a list of T cell receptor beta chains from one sample in a study of T cell changes during pregnancy in multiple sclerosis. Produced via immunoSEQ multiplex PCR; TCRdb's table is partial and in-frame only. Of about 64,000 clones in the sample, 80% to 95% are singletons; the top ten hold about 2.1%. Sample: peripheral blood, taken in the second trimester of pregnancy. The receptors come from a female donor in good health, enrolled as a control in a pregnancy study. The CDR3 runs from the conserved cysteine through the conserved F or W.

len	v_gene	j_gene	CDR3aa
17	TRBV11-3	TRBJ2-3	CASSLDYRGFGTDTQYF
17	TRBV5-1	TRBJ1-4	CASSLQTSQGSNEKLFF
16	TRBV7-8	TRBJ1-3	CASSPRTGRAGNTIYF
14	TRBV19	TRBJ2-3	CASSIYRGPDTQYF
15	TRBV6-1	TRBJ2-5	CASRELAGGQETQYF
15	TRBV7-2	TRBJ1-4	CASSLGATGQEKLFF
16	TRBV28	TRBJ2-1	CASLTLAGEPNNEQFF
14	TRBV13	TRBJ2-3	CASRGRGGTDTQYF
14	TRBV5-4	TRBJ1-4	CASSPGQVNEKLFF
16	TRBV11-2	TRBJ2-2	CASRQDMGTNTGELFF